This entry features one TCR beta chain sequence. Its specificity is not known. The V end lost 6 bases, the J end lost 0 bases, and 11 bases lay between the germline ends. CDR1 MNHEY and CDR2 SVGAGI come from the germline V gene. The CDR3 is 14 amino acids. The data originate from a study of STAT3 mutations in large granular lymphocyte leukemia. Background on the study: Roughly half of the longitudinally sequenced T-LGLL patients carried detectable canonical activating STAT3 mutations. Immunosuppressive therapy was given to more than half of T-LGLL patients. Notes on the study in general: Treatment regimens differed across patients between samplings. In T-cell large granular lymphocyte leukemia, about half of patients showed multiple immunodominant subclonotypes.

Each sample's TCRbeta library yielded on average around 41,000 productive templates. Clones were sequenced by immunoSEQ multiplex PCR, and TCRdb holds only the in-frame ones, with some missing. The profile shows about 4,300 clones, 45% to 55% of them singletons. Sequenced input: peripheral blood mononuclear cells. The sequence was collected from a man between 60 and 75 years old with T-cell large granular lymphocyte leukemia. Some clones in this sample may be carry-over from other donors' samples. The chain carries TRBV6-5 and TRBJ1-2, with D possibly TRBD1 on 6 matching bases. CDR3: CASSSRTANYGYTF. In DNA, the CDR3 is TGTGCCAGCAGCTCCCGGACAGCTAACTATGGCTACACCTTC.